The 16 T cell receptor beta chains presented below share a single source sample, sequenced in a study of blood T cell repertoires in COVID-19. Sequencing was performed with immunoSEQ multiplex PCR; in TCRdb, only in-frame clones are kept and a portion is missing. The repertoire holds just over 250,000 clones, with 91% as singletons. Sequenced: peripheral blood. These receptor sequences come from a young adult with COVID-19, enrolled during active disease.

The chain combines TRBV25-1 with TRBJ1-3; the D is unclear. CDR1 MGHDK and CDR2 SYGVNS come from the germline V gene. Trimming stripped 3 bases from V and 2 bases from J, with 17 bases between. The CDR3 spans 17 residues. The CDR3: CASSEFGEESPGNTIYF. CDR3 nucleotide sequence: TGTGCCAGCAGTGAGTTCGGAGAGGAATCGCCTGGAAACACCATATATTTT.

V gene TRBV2 combines with J gene TRBJ2-5, with 9 bases matching TRBD2. J lost 1 base, V lost 7 bases, and 16 bases had no gene match. CDR1 is SNHLY and CDR2 is FYNNEI in the germline V gene. CDR3 length equals 18 residues. CDR3 coding DNA: TGTGCCAGCATAGACTGGGCTAGCGGGAACGGGGTCCAAGAGACCCAGTACTTC. It is translated as CASIDWASGNGVQETQYF.

This clone showed up just once. The J gene is TRBJ2-7, the V gene TRBV19, with D perhaps matching TRBD2 (5 bases). The germline V gene has CDR1 LNHDA and CDR2 SQIVND (reference sequence). V was clipped by 7 bases and J by 0 bases, with 13 bases between them. The CDR3 totals 14 residues. CDR3 nucleotides: TGTGCCAGTAATGAAGGACTCCTCTCCTACGAGCAGTACTTC. It encodes CASNEGLLSYEQYF.

The gene calls are TRBV3-1 (or the pseudogene TRBV3-2) and TRBJ1-1; 11 bases are a match to TRBD1. J gave up 4 bases and V 4 bases, and 5 bases lay outside the gene matches. CDR1 LGHDT and CDR2 YNNKEL come from the germline V gene (reference sequence). CDR3 length equals 15 residues. For the CDR3, the DNA is TGTGCCAGCAGCCCTCGGACAGGGGGCTCCACTGAAGCTTTCTTT. It is translated as CASSPRTGGSTEAFF.

The chain recombines TRBV15 with TRBJ1-2, with 8 bases matching TRBD1. The CDR3 extends over 14 amino acids. V was pared by 0 bases and J by 8 bases, with 5 bases of the junction left unmatched. Germline V gene lookup returns CDR1 LNHNV and CDR2 YYDKDF (reference sequence). CDR3: CATSREGTGQGYTF. The CDR3 nucleotides read TGTGCCACCAGCAGAGAGGGGACAGGCCAGGGCTACACCTTC.

The rearrangement joins TRBV24-1 to TRBJ2-1; 9 bases are a match to TRBD2. The CDR3 covers 15 residues. CDR1 and CDR2 (germline): KGHDR, SFDVKD. V trimming: 9 bases; J trimming: 2 bases; junction bases outside the gene matches: 7. Written as DNA, the CDR3 is TGTGCCACCCAGTCGCGGGAGGGTGCCTACAATGAGCAGTTCTTC. Translated: CATQSREGAYNEQFF.

This clone was detected once. This chain uses TRBV2 with TRBJ1-2; D might be TRBD1 (6 bases). Trimming left V 6 bases short and J 8 bases short, with 19 bases between. The CDR3 runs 14 residues. CDR1 and CDR2 (germline): SNHLY, FYNNEI. CDR3: CASSADSSLAGYTF. CDR3 coding DNA: TGTGCCAGCAGCGCGGACAGCTCCCTCGCGGGCTACACCTTC.

This sequence joins TRBV5-1 and TRBJ2-5; perhaps TRBD2 as D (5 bases). CDR1 is SGHRS and CDR2 is YFSETQ in the germline V gene. The V end was cut by 2 bases, the J end by 2 bases, with 7 bases between. CDR3 length: 13 amino acids. Here the CDR3 reads CASSFGVQETQYF. The CDR3 DNA sequence: TGCGCCAGCAGCTTCGGGGTACAAGAGACCCAGTACTTC. Supplemented by reference TRBV5-1 and TRBJ2-5, the full variable domain reads KAGVTQTPRYLIKTRGQQVTLSCSPISGHRSVSWYQQTPGQGLQFLFEYFSETQRNKGNFPGRFSGRQFSNSRSEMNVSTLELGDSALYLCASSFGVQETQYFGPGTRLLVL.

The V call is TRBV19, the J call TRBJ2-1, with D uncertain. V dropped 3 bases and J dropped 1 base, with 13 bases sitting between them. Per the germline V gene, CDR1 is LNHDA and CDR2 is SQIVND (reference sequence). The CDR3 extends over 16 amino acids. This CDR3 reads CASSIEQYSSYNEQFF. CDR3 DNA: TGTGCCAGTAGTATCGAACAGTATAGTTCCTACAATGAGCAGTTCTTC.

The chain combines TRBV6-6 with TRBJ2-3; 10 bases match TRBD2. CDR1 and CDR2 (germline): MNHNY, SVGAGI (reference sequence). The CDR3 has 14 amino acids. The V gene end was trimmed by 10 bases and the J gene end by 3 bases; junction bases not matched to a gene: 7. The CDR3 reads CATTAGGGTDTQYF. The CDR3 region has the DNA TGTGCCACCACAGCGGGAGGGGGGACAGATACGCAGTATTTT.

This chain links TRBV7-9 with TRBJ2-3, with D possibly matching TRBD2 (6 bases). In germline, CDR1 is SEHNR, CDR2 FQNEAQ (reference sequence). Trimming took off 5 bases at V and 4 bases at J, with 25 bases between the two ends. This CDR3 has 18 amino acids. This chain's CDR3 is CASSVRDWMSEGADTQYF. CDR3 in DNA: TGTGCCAGCAGCGTACGGGACTGGATGTCGGAGGGTGCAGATACGCAGTATTTT.

The chain links TRBV9 to TRBJ2-6, with TRBD2 matching over 12 bases. The length of the CDR3 is 17 residues. Trimming cost V 6 bases and J 0 bases; bases outside gene matches: 4. The germline V gene encodes CDR1 SGDLS and CDR2 YYNGEE. CDR3 loop: CASKGLAGTSGANVLTF. The CDR3 DNA is TGTGCCAGCAAAGGACTAGCGGGAACCTCTGGGGCCAACGTCCTGACTTTC. Together with reference TRBV9 and TRBJ2-6, the CDR3 gives the full variable domain: DSGVTQTPKHLITATGQRVTLRCSPRSGDLSVYWYQQSLDQGLQFLIQYYNGEERAKGNILERFSAQQFPDLHSELNLSSLELGDSALYFCASKGLAGTSGANVLTFGAGSRLTVL.

The genes are TRBV18 and TRBJ2-7; 9 bases match TRBD2. There are 14 residues in the CDR3. After removal of 2 bases from V and 6 bases from J, the junction contained 5 bases not matched to a gene. The germline V gene encodes CDR1 KGHSH and CDR2 LQKENI. The CDR3, as DNA: TGTGCCAGCTCACCAAAAGCGGGAGGTGGCGAGCAGTACTTC. Protein: CASSPKAGGGEQYF.

V is TRBV14 and J is TRBJ2-2; TRBD2 might be the D (5 bases). Germline V CDR1 and CDR2: SGHDN, FVKESK. The CDR3 sequence is 14 residues long. V lost 2 bases and J 6 bases, leaving 10 bases between the germline ends. CDR3: CASSQTVEAGELFF. Here the CDR3 DNA reads TGTGCCAGCAGCCAAACCGTGGAGGCCGGGGAGCTGTTTTTT.

The rearrangement uses TRBV6-5 and TRBJ2-7; TRBD1 matches at 7 bases. Germline CDR1 and CDR2: MNHEY and SVGAGI. The CDR3 extends over 14 amino acids. The V gene end was trimmed by 7 bases and the J gene end by 4 bases; junction bases not matched to a gene: 10. The CDR3 nucleotides are TGTGCCAGCATCCAGACAGGGCGGCGGTACGAGCAGTACTTC. It specifies CASIQTGRRYEQYF.

This clone was seen a handful of times. In DNA form, the CDR3 reads TGTGCCACCAGTGGACACAGGGACACCGGGGAGCTGTTTTTT. It yields the protein CATSGHRDTGELFF. V and J are TRBV24-1 and TRBJ2-2, with D tentatively TRBD1 (6 bases). This CDR3 has 14 amino acids. V was cut by 5 bases and J by 3 bases, with 9 bases left in between. The germline gives CDR1 KGHDR, CDR2 SFDVKD.